This T cell receptor (beta chain) was identified during a study of blood T cell repertoires in COVID-19. The CDR3 runs 16 residues. The germline CDR1 and CDR2 sequences are SEHNR and FQNEAQ (reference sequence). V was clipped by 5 bases and J by 3 bases; unmatched bases: 6. Sequenced by immunoSEQ multiplex PCR; TCRdb stores in-frame clones only, minus some. The data hold about 200,000 clones, with around 81% observed a single time. The specimen was peripheral blood. The origin of this receptor is a woman aged 70-85 years with acute or convalescent COVID-19. The chain couples TRBV7-9 to TRBJ2-3; 12 nucleotides align to TRBD2. CDR3 in amino acids: CASSRGLAGHTDTQYF. The CDR3 DNA is TGTGCCAGCAGCCGTGGACTAGCGGGGCATACAGATACGCAGTATTTT.